Shown below are 17 T cell receptor beta chains from a single sample sequenced in a study of cytomegalovirus exposure and HLA in healthy donors. Researchers ran the PCR with 60 Vbeta and 13 Jbeta primers. TCRdb's copy holds only in-frame clones and misses some; the assay was immunoSEQ multiplex PCR. The sample has about 120,000 clones; over 65% are singletons. The sequenced sample was PBMCs. The receptor source for this set is a man aged 25 to 45 in good health and CMV-seronegative.

In the case of this clone: Mismatch with germline at one junction end may stem from a read error. The chain uses TRBV5-3 and TRBJ2-7; maybe TRBD2 (5 bases). TRBV5-3 is flagged as an ORF with uncertain function. The CDR3 has 13 residues. The CDR3 DNA reads TGTGCCAGAAGCTTGGGGAGGCCCTACGGGCAGTACTTC. Translating gives CARSLGRPYGQYF.

This chain connects TRBV19 to TRBJ2-5; D is unresolved. The germline V and J ends were trimmed by 4 bases and 1 base, with 4 bases remaining between them. Germline loops: CDR1 LNHDA, CDR2 SQIVND (reference sequence). The CDR3 is 12 residues long. Here the CDR3 reads CASSNFQETQYF. The CDR3 DNA is TGTGCCAGTAGTAACTTCCAAGAGACCCAGTACTTC.

This chain uses TRBV9 with TRBJ1-1; D is unclear. The V and J ends lost 4 bases and 5 bases respectively, with 15 bases between them. The germline V gene has CDR1 SGDLS and CDR2 YYNGEE. This CDR3 is built from 14 residues. This CDR3 is CASSPPGGWTEAFF. The CDR3 DNA sequence: TGTGCCAGCAGCCCCCCAGGTGGGTGGACTGAAGCTTTCTTT.

This chain uses TRBV7-6 with TRBJ1-1; maybe TRBD1 (5 bases). The V gene's germline CDR1 is SGHVS and CDR2 FNYEAQ. Trimming shortened V by 5 bases and J by 1 base, and 17 bases separated the two germline ends. CDR3 length equals 16 residues. CDR3 in amino acids: CASSPSQIDRNTEAFF. CDR3 sequence (DNA): TGTGCCAGCAGCCCCTCTCAGATAGACAGGAACACTGAAGCTTTCTTT.

This clone was seen once. CDR3 in amino acids: CSALRAAVNTGELFF. The CDR3, as DNA: TGCAGCGCCCTCAGGGCGGCAGTTAACACCGGGGAGCTGTTTTTT. V usage is TRBV29-1 and J usage is TRBJ2-2; maybe TRBD1 (5 bases). Trimming pared 7 bases from V and 2 bases from J, leaving 17 bases between. Germline V gene data show CDR1 as SQVTM and CDR2 as ANQGSEA. CDR3 length equals 15 residues.

This clone came up a few times. The chain is built from TRBV5-1 and TRBJ2-7, with TRBD2 as a possible D gene (6 bases). Trimming cost V 0 bases and J 7 bases, with 17 bases left between them. The CDR3 is 15 residues long. CDR1 and CDR2 (germline): SGHRS, YFSETQ. The CDR3 bases are TGCGCCAGCAGCTTGGGGCCGGGGGTAACGGGGGAGCAGTACTTC. Its protein product is CASSLGPGVTGEQYF.

Of note for this clone: The sample carries other DNA sequences with the same CDR3. V gene TRBV4-1 combines with J gene TRBJ2-2, with a tentative D call TRBD1 (6 bases). The CDR3 has 13 residues. V lost 6 bases and J 5 bases, leaving 10 bases between the germline ends. The V gene's germline CDR1 is MGHRA and CDR2 YSYEKL. The CDR3 sequence: CASSGRGTGELFF. The CDR3 coding sequence is TGCGCCAGCAGTGGAAGGGGGACCGGGGAGCTGTTTTTT.

This rearrangement joins TRBV29-1 to TRBJ2-3; 8 bases are shared with TRBD2. J was trimmed by 3 bases and V by 4 bases; bases with no gene match: 3. The CDR3 runs 13 residues. Per germline, CDR1 SQVTM and CDR2 ANQGSEA. CDR3 sequence: CSVATGGTDTQYF. CDR3 coding DNA: TGCAGCGTTGCTACGGGGGGGACAGATACGCAGTATTTT.

J is TRBJ1-1 and V is TRBV5-4, with unresolved D. V lost 0 bases and J 1 base, leaving 7 bases between the germline ends. Germline lookup yields CDR1 SGHNT and CDR2 YYREEE (reference sequence). This CDR3 comprises 14 residues. The CDR3 DNA is TGTGCCAGCAGCTTGGGGGCAGAGAACACTGAAGCTTTCTTT. Its protein product is CASSLGAENTEAFF.

The chain is built from TRBV27 and TRBJ2-1; D perhaps matches TRBD1 (5 bases). The CDR3 has 13 amino acids. Germline assignment: CDR1 MNHEY and CDR2 SMNVEV (reference sequence). The V end lost 5 bases, the J end lost 5 bases, and 10 bases lay between the germline ends. The DNA for the CDR3 is TGTGCCAGCAGTAGTCTACAGGACAATGAGCAGTTCTTC. It specifies CASSSLQDNEQFF.

This chain connects TRBV27 to TRBJ1-5; a weak D match, TRBD1 (6 bases). This CDR3 is built from 15 residues. Between the trimmed V and J ends, which lost 5 bases and 6 bases, there was a span of 17 bases. Per the germline V gene, CDR1 is MNHEY and CDR2 is SMNVEV (reference sequence). The CDR3: CASSRNRVSPQPQHF. CDR3 nucleotide sequence: TGTGCCAGCAGTCGGAACAGGGTATCTCCTCAGCCCCAGCATTTT.

The rearrangement links TRBV28 to TRBJ2-7, with D possibly TRBD1 on 6 matching bases. The CDR3 is made up of 14 amino acids. With 5 bases removed from V and 3 bases from J, the gap between germline ends came to 14 bases. Germline assignment: CDR1 MDHEN and CDR2 SYDVKM. CDR3 in DNA: TGTGCCAGCAGTCCGTCCGGACAGCACTACGAGCAGTACTTC. Translated, it gives CASSPSGQHYEQYF.

This clone was counted a single time. The rearrangement uses TRBV19 and TRBJ1-5, with 9 nucleotides matching TRBD1. V gave up 4 bases and J gave up 7 bases; unmatched junction bases: 5. This CDR3 has 14 residues. Looked up from germline, CDR1 is LNHDA and CDR2 is SQIVND (reference sequence). The CDR3 reads CASSRGQGNQPQHF. As DNA, the CDR3 is TGTGCCAGTAGTAGGGGACAGGGAAACCAGCCCCAGCATTTT.

The chain is built from TRBV5-8 and TRBJ2-5; 8 nucleotides match TRBD1. The CDR3 length is 16 residues. The germline CDR1 and CDR2 sequences are SGHTS and YDEGEE. The V segment lost 2 bases and the J segment 4 bases; nucleotides outside the gene matches: 10. CDR3 residues: CASSFLYRGERETQYF. CDR3 coding DNA: TGTGCCAGCAGCTTCCTTTACAGGGGGGAACGAGAGACCCAGTACTTC.

This clone was recorded only once. This chain uses TRBV6-1 with TRBJ1-6; 9 positions agree with TRBD1. The CDR3 is 14 amino acids. Germline trimming cut 6 bases from V and 7 bases from J; bases unmatched to any gene: 4. Germline CDR1 is MNHNS and CDR2 is SASEGT. The CDR3 DNA reads as TGTGCCAGCAGGCCGACAGGGGGAAATTCACCCCTCCACTTT. It translates to CASRPTGGNSPLHF.

This clone was picked up one time. The J gene is TRBJ1-1, the V gene TRBV10-2; D gene uncertain. With 0 bases removed from V and 4 bases from J, the gap between germline ends came to 9 bases. CDR3 length equals 14 residues. Germline lookup yields CDR1 WSHSY and CDR2 SAAADI. CDR3 residues: CASSESGRTTEAFF. The CDR3 DNA reads as TGCGCCAGCAGTGAGTCGGGGAGGACCACTGAAGCTTTCTTT.

The chain is built from TRBV7-2 and TRBJ2-1; D uncertain. V lost 10 bases to trimming and J lost 3 bases, with 13 bases between them. The CDR3 has 13 amino acids. Germline V gene sequence: CDR1 SGHTA, CDR2 FQGNSA. CDR3 sequence reads: CATTNDIYNEQFF. The CDR3 DNA sequence: TGTGCCACTACGAACGACATCTACAATGAGCAGTTCTTC.